This T cell receptor (beta chain) emerged from a study of CD8 T cells in Susac syndrome (dated by TCRdb to 2018 to 2020). With regard to the full study: Whether CD8+ T cell activation and differentiation in Susac syndrome was antigen driven was tested using repertoire sequencing. Broader findings and caveats from the paper: The number of individuals in the TCR sequencing and HLA analysis was recognized as being relatively small.

This clonotype was counted between two and nine times. Its antigen target is currently unknown. Base qualities are not recorded, but no much larger clone differs from it by a single base. Peripheral blood CD8+ and CD4+ T cells from healthy donors, Susac syndrome patients and multiple sclerosis patients were profiled using high-throughput TCR beta sequencing. The multiple sclerosis controls were treatment-naive patients whose relapsing-remitting disease, either stable or active, fulfilled the revised McDonald criteria. Bulk CD8+ and CD4+ T cells were purified by magnetic negative isolation, whereas CD8+ TEMRA cells were enriched by FACS. Blood was drawn into EDTA tubes, processed within 24 hours, and PBMCs were isolated by density gradient centrifugation. PBMCs intended for TCR sequencing were frozen in liquid nitrogen and were later thawed in a 37 degrees C water bath. The sorted or isolated CD4+, CD8+ and CD8+ TEMRA cells had a purity of 90% or higher.

The junction shows trimming of 5 bases on V and 7 bases on J, and the gene matches do not reach 7 bases of it. From the cysteine through the phenylalanine, the CDR3 covers 13 amino acids. Here the CDR3 DNA is all that survives: 39 bases in frame from base 1. The germline V gene (reference sequence) provides CDR1 LNHDA and CDR2 SQIVND. RNA was extracted using the RNeasy kit, and roughly 0.5 to 1 ug of the RNA was reverse transcribed with random hexamers. The immunoSEQ multiplex PCR assay, which covers 54 Vbeta and 13 Jbeta segments, was used to amplify TCR beta CDR3 regions. PCR amplification bias was corrected using a synthetic template baseline for primer optimization and computational correction. Turning to the authors' computational methods: Only productive sequences were kept, with reads annotated to V, D and J genes according to IMGT and analyzed in immunoSEQ Analyzer. Clonality was computed as one minus Shannon entropy normalized by log2 of the number of productive unique sequences. For each patient and control, public and private clones were evaluated among the 100 most prevalent clones. Clones were defined as Susac-specific if absent from the healthy and MS cohorts, from approximately 1,100 published viral clones and from other ImmuneACCESS disease sequences. TCRdb itself trimmed the public reads at Q25 with fastp, ran MiXCR and retained productive beta chains. Each CDR3 protein gets just one entry, which takes the most common genes and DNA from the rows behind it. It is TCRdb's table, rather than the study itself, that gives the V and J calls and clone size. The sample records around 230,000 distinct CDR3 sequences, 95% of which are singletons. The leading ten clones occupy 0.095% of the sample.

The specimen was CD4+ T cells from PBMCs. This TCR came from a human donor with multiple sclerosis. Rearrangement joined TRBV19 to TRBJ1-1, and 7 bases in between align with TRBD1. The CDR3 region has the sequence CASSPRQGDEAFF. The DNA is as follows: TGTGCCAGTAGTCCGCGCCAGGGGGATGAAGCTTTCTTT.